This T cell receptor (beta chain) is drawn from a study of graft-versus-host responses after intestinal transplantation. This clone has just one count. What it recognizes is unknown. Whole-study findings and limits: Recipient marrow contained GvH clones, some of which appeared first in ileum or blood.

This CDR3 contains 14 residues. Germline CDR1 is MNHEY and CDR2 is SMNVEV (reference sequence). V dropped 5 bases and J dropped 5; count of bases not matched to a gene: 7. Sequencing used immunoSEQ multiplex PCR; TCRdb keeps in-frame clones, though not all of them. The sample lists approximately 90,000 clones, approximately 94% occurring once. V gene TRBV27 combines with J gene TRBJ2-5; 8 bases match TRBD2. This clonotype was sampled from a human donor who received an intestinal transplant. This material consisted of unstimulated CD8+ T cells sorted from spleen or lymph node cells, taken before intestinal transplant. The CDR3, as DNA: TGTGCCAGCAGTCGCGGGGGGCACGGGGAGACCCAGTACTTC. Its translation: CASSRGGHGETQYF.